A single sample gave rise to the 24 T cell receptor beta chains below, sequenced in a study of blood T cell repertoires in COVID-19. The data were produced by immunoSEQ multiplex PCR, yet TCRdb's version contains in-frame clones alone and is incomplete. The top ten hold 7.5% to 9% of the sample, which has 200,000 to 300,000 clones, under 90% seen once. Material for sequencing was peripheral blood. Receptors were obtained from a human donor in a cohort sampled during active COVID-19.

The chain uses TRBV5-1 and TRBJ2-2; D perhaps matches TRBD1 (5 bases). The CDR3 covers 13 residues. The germline CDR1 and CDR2 sequences are SGHRS and YFSETQ. The V and J ends lost 0 bases and 5 bases respectively, with 5 bases between them. This chain's CDR3 is CASSLDRTGELFF. The DNA for the CDR3 is TGCGCCAGCAGCTTGGACAGGACCGGGGAGCTGTTTTTT. The variable domain in full, with the rest retrieved from reference TRBV5-1 and TRBJ2-2, is KAGVTQTPRYLIKTRGQQVTLSCSPISGHRSVSWYQQTPGQGLQFLFEYFSETQRNKGNFPGRFSGRQFSNSRSEMNVSTLELGDSALYLCASSLDRTGELFFGEGSRLTVL.

DNA of the CDR3: TGTGCCAGCAGTTTATCCACAGGGTTTAATGAAAAACTGTTTTTT. It yields the protein CASSLSTGFNEKLFF. This chain connects TRBV27 to TRBJ1-4, with a weak D call TRBD1 (6 bases). The CDR3 length is 15 residues. V gave up 0 bases and J gave up 4 bases, with 9 bases separating them. CDR1 is MNHEY, CDR2 SMNVEV, per germline (reference sequence).

A few counts support this clone. V usage is TRBV4-1 and J usage is TRBJ1-5; 8 positions match TRBD1. Germline V gene data show CDR1 as MGHRA and CDR2 as YSYEKL. V lost 3 bases to trimming and J lost 3 bases; unmatched junction nucleotides: 4. This CDR3 contains 15 residues. DNA of the CDR3: TGCGCCAGCAGCCATCCGGACAGGGTCAATCAGCCCCAGCATTTT. It encodes CASSHPDRVNQPQHF.

Here the CDR3 DNA reads TGCAGTGCTAGTCCTAGCGGAAATACGTGGCAGTTCTTC. Protein: CSASPSGNTWQFF. The chain carries TRBV20-1 and TRBJ2-1; TRBD2 matches at 7 bases. Losses at the gene ends were 3 bases for V and 12 bases for J; bases not matched to a gene: 11. Germline V gene data show CDR1 as DFQATT and CDR2 as SNEGSKA (reference sequence). The CDR3 totals 13 residues.

V usage is TRBV19 and J usage is TRBJ1-6, with D perhaps TRBD1 (5 bases). Germline assignment: CDR1 LNHDA and CDR2 SQIVND (reference sequence). The V end was cut by 1 base, the J end by 0 bases, with 10 bases between. The CDR3 is 17 amino acids. The CDR3 reads CASSIGTGDSYNSPLHF. The CDR3 DNA reads as TGTGCCAGTAGTATAGGTACAGGAGACTCCTATAATTCACCCCTCCACTTT.

The chain joins TRBV5-6 to TRBJ2-7; 8 nucleotides match TRBD1. The V and J ends lost 0 bases and 1 base, in that order; junction bases with no gene match: 3. Germline-derived CDR1 and CDR2 are SGHDT and YYEEEE. The CDR3 loop spans 15 amino acids. CDR3 in amino acids: CASSLEGQVSYEQYF. CDR3 sequence (DNA): TGTGCCAGCAGCTTGGAGGGACAGGTATCCTACGAGCAGTACTTC.

The chain is built from TRBV19 and TRBJ2-2, with D unresolved. The CDR3 has 13 residues. Germline CDR1 LNHDA, CDR2 SQIVND (reference sequence). Trimming removed 7 bases at V and 6 bases at J, with 12 bases between. This CDR3 reads CASKTNSPGELFF. The CDR3 nucleotides are TGTGCCAGTAAGACAAATTCCCCCGGGGAGCTGTTTTTT.

V is TRBV28 and J is TRBJ1-6; D not resolved. Germline-derived CDR1 and CDR2 are MDHEN and SYDVKM. The CDR3 extends over 15 amino acids. With 0 bases removed from V and 9 bases from J, the gap between germline ends came to 12 bases. CDR3 in amino acids: CASSLWVLGGSPLHF. The CDR3 DNA sequence: TGTGCCAGCAGTTTATGGGTCTTGGGAGGTTCACCCCTCCACTTT.

J is TRBJ2-1 and V is TRBV6-2 or TRBV6-3; 8 nucleotides line up with TRBD2. There are 17 residues in the CDR3. Germline V gene lookup returns CDR1 MNHEY and CDR2 SVGEGT. J gave up 10 bases and V 6 bases, and 20 bases lay outside the gene matches. The CDR3 region has the DNA TGTGCCAGCAGCCCGAATACGGGGGGGATATTTCTCAGGGAGCAGTTCTTC. This translates into CASSPNTGGIFLREQFF.

This clone has at least ten counts. The CDR3 DNA reads as TGTGCCAGTAGGGAGACAGGGAGCTCCTACGAGCAGTACTTC. It specifies CASRETGSSYEQYF. The chain carries TRBV19 and TRBJ2-7, with TRBD1 matching 7 bases. V gave up 6 bases and J gave up 0 bases; unmatched junction bases: 5. Germline-derived CDR1 and CDR2 are LNHDA and SQIVND (reference sequence). The CDR3 has 14 amino acids.

The V gene is TRBV2, the J gene TRBJ2-7; 14 positions agree with TRBD2. The CDR3 loop spans 18 amino acids. Germline V gene sequence: CDR1 SNHLY, CDR2 FYNNEI. J lost 7 bases, V lost 8 bases, and 19 bases had no gene match. DNA for the CDR3: TGTGCCAGCGGCGTGGCGCCGGGACTAGCGGGAGAGTCTTGGGAGCAGTACTTC. It encodes CASGVAPGLAGESWEQYF.

This chain connects TRBV9 to TRBJ1-2, with D perhaps TRBD1 (6 bases). Trimming removed 3 bases at V and 3 bases at J, with 18 bases between. The CDR3 extends over 16 amino acids. Germline V gene sequence: CDR1 SGDLS, CDR2 YYNGEE. The CDR3 nucleotides read TGTGCCAGCAGCGCGGGAGCGGGGGCACCCGACTATGGCTACACCTTC. Translation: CASSAGAGAPDYGYTF.

This clone appeared a few times. V and J are TRBV6-5 and TRBJ2-2, with a weak D call TRBD1 (6 bases). Trimming took 6 bases from V and 6 from J, leaving 8 bases between them. CDR3 size: 12 residues. Germline CDR1 reads MNHEY; CDR2 reads SVGAGI. CDR3: CASRSGAGELFF. The DNA for the CDR3 is TGTGCCAGCAGATCAGGGGCCGGGGAGCTGTTTTTT.

The chain combines TRBV4-2 with TRBJ2-2; 9 nucleotides agree with TRBD2. This CDR3 comprises 19 residues. Germline V lookup: CDR1 LGHNA, CDR2 YNFKEQ. Trimming removed 5 bases from V and 1 base from J; junction bases left unmatched: 14. The CDR3 DNA follows: TGTGCCAGCAGCACTCGGGCGGGTAGCGGGGGCCTGAACACCGGGGAGCTGTTTTTT. Translating gives CASSTRAGSGGLNTGELFF.

Many counts were recorded for this clone. The gene calls are TRBV29-1 and TRBJ1-1; D possibly corresponds to TRBD1 (5 bases). The CDR3 extends over 10 amino acids. Germline-derived CDR1 and CDR2 are SQVTM and ANQGSEA. Trimming stripped 6 bases from V and 7 bases from J, with 9 bases between. The CDR3 DNA follows: TGCAGCGTCGGACACCTTGAAGCTTTCTTT. It translates to CSVGHLEAFF.

The CDR3 spells CASSKWANNRDTQYF. CDR3 nucleotide sequence: TGTGCCAGCAGCAAATGGGCCAATAACCGGGATACGCAGTATTTT. The chain employs TRBV7-2 and TRBJ2-3, with unresolved D. Germline V lookup: CDR1 SGHTA, CDR2 FQGNSA. CDR3 length: 15 residues. V lost 5 bases to trimming and J lost 6 bases, with 18 bases between them.

The chain employs TRBV6-1 and TRBJ2-3, with 16 bases matching TRBD2. Germline trimming cut 4 bases from V and 6 bases from J; bases unmatched to any gene: 10. The CDR3 runs 18 residues. Looked up from germline, CDR1 is MNHNS and CDR2 is SASEGT. The DNA for the CDR3 is TGTGCCAGCAGTGGGGGACTAGCGGGAGGGTTTTCCCCCGATACGCAGTATTTT. This encodes CASSGGLAGGFSPDTQYF.

The rearrangement joins TRBV11-2 to TRBJ2-7; TRBD2 aligns across 7 bases. CDR1 is SGHAT, CDR2 FQNNGV, per germline. The CDR3 covers 15 residues. The ends lost 1 base at V and 1 base at J; junction bases unmatched: 4. The CDR3 is CASSLVGGTSYEQYF. CDR3 coding DNA: TGTGCCAGCAGCTTAGTCGGGGGGACTTCCTACGAGCAGTACTTC.

V is TRBV2 and J is TRBJ1-2, with D perhaps matching TRBD1 (5 bases). Germline V gene lookup returns CDR1 SNHLY and CDR2 FYNNEI. This CDR3 has 14 amino acids. V was trimmed by 2 bases and J by 4 bases, leaving 11 bases between them. The CDR3 sequence is CASSEFRQSYGYTF. The DNA for the CDR3 is TGTGCCAGCAGTGAATTTAGACAGAGCTATGGCTACACCTTC.

V gene TRBV6-5 combines with J gene TRBJ2-4; 7 nucleotides match TRBD2. After removal of 4 bases from V and 6 bases from J, the junction contained 3 bases not matched to a gene. Germline V lookup: CDR1 MNHEY, CDR2 SVGAGI. This CDR3 comprises 13 residues. Written as DNA, the CDR3 is TGTGCCAGCAGTTCGACTAGCCGAAACATTCAGTACTTC. This gives the protein CASSSTSRNIQYF.

This clone was picked up a small number of times. Here the CDR3 DNA reads TGTGCCAGTAATCTTGCCCTGCACTCTTATAGCAATCAGCCCCAGCATTTT. Amino acid sequence: CASNLALHSYSNQPQHF. The V gene is TRBV19, the J gene TRBJ1-5; no clear D gene. The germline V gene encodes CDR1 LNHDA and CDR2 SQIVND (reference sequence). Trimming cost V 7 bases and J 0 bases, with 19 bases left between them. This CDR3 has 17 residues.

The gene calls are TRBV7-2 and TRBJ2-3; TRBD1 matches at 8 bases. Germline CDR1 is SGHTA and CDR2 is FQGNSA. CDR3 length: 14 amino acids. The ends lost 5 bases at V and 5 bases at J; junction bases unmatched: 6. The chain's CDR3 is CASSPGQGVDTQYF. CDR3 coding DNA: TGTGCCAGCAGCCCCGGACAGGGAGTAGATACGCAGTATTTT. Full variable domain (rest looked up from reference TRBV7-2 and TRBJ2-3): GAGVSQSPSNKVTEKGKDVELRCDPISGHTALYWYRQSLGQGLEFLIYFQGNSAPDKSGLPSDRFSAERTGGSVSTLTIQRTQQEDSAVYLCASSPGQGVDTQYFGPGTRLTVL.

The gene calls are TRBV10-3 and TRBJ2-3; TRBD2 might be the D (5 bases). This CDR3 is built from 20 residues. V gave up 0 bases and J gave up 2 bases, with 24 bases separating them. Germline CDR1 reads ENHRY; CDR2 reads SYGVKD. The CDR3 region is CAISESFASSNPRATDTQYF. The CDR3 DNA is TGTGCCATCAGTGAGTCTTTTGCGTCCTCCAATCCGAGGGCCACAGATACGCAGTATTTT.

The chain carries TRBV18 and TRBJ2-7, with TRBD1 matching over 7 bases. The CDR3 runs to 13 residues. In germline, CDR1 is KGHSH, CDR2 LQKENI. The junction had 10 bases not matched to a gene; V was cut back by 8 bases and J by 6 bases. For the CDR3, the DNA is TGTGCCAGCAAGGGACAGCAGTCAGTCGAGCAGTACTTC. Translation: CASKGQQSVEQYF.